This T cell receptor beta chain was recovered during a study of sequential checkpoint blockade in melanoma. The method was immunoSEQ multiplex PCR; TCRdb's version includes in-frame clones alone and lacks a portion of them. The table lists about 12,000 clones, about 65% of them singletons. The CDR3 spans 16 residues. V lost 5 bases, J lost 0 bases, and 14 bases lay in between. CDR1 is SGHVS, CDR2 FQNEAQ, per germline. The sample's treatment: randomized to nivolumab then ipilimumab (arm A) or the reverse (arm B). None of the patients previously received DNA-damaging chemotherapy. Material: CD8+ T cells sorted from blood (inferred from file names), obtained from a patient given nivolumab and ipilimumab in sequence. J is TRBJ1-5 and V is TRBV7-8; D is unresolved. The receptor comes from a human donor with melanoma. The CDR3 bases are TGTGCCAGCAGCCGCGGGAATCAAATTAGCAATCAGCCCCAGCATTTT. Translating gives CASSRGNQISNQPQHF.